This note documents a single TCR beta chain sequence. This may come from a read error, since a much larger clone is one base off. From unsorted bulk tissue weighing roughly 18-31 mg, DNA and RNA were co-extracted. No treatment had been given to the patients, who were chronically infected with HBV. This sample was included in a study of tumor-infiltrating lymphocytes in primary liver carcinoma. Total RNA (around 500 ng) served as template for TCR beta cDNA synthesis primed by a constant-region primer. Investigators got TCR beta libraries out of three nested multiplex PCR rounds, done with slightly modified ARM-PCR. Forward primers for TRBV1-TRBV30 and a C-beta reverse primer served the first two PCR rounds, at roughly 10 cycles each. TCRdb re-called the multiplex PCR reads through MiXCR, storing one row per CDR3 protein. Here the sample spans roughly 32,000 distinct CDR3 sequences, 74% being singletons.

Germline CDR1 and CDR2: SNHLY and FYNNEI. This CDR3 region has 14 residues. Source material: liver tumor tissue from sampling region 4. The subset denotes: tumor region T4, right-lateral pole. The rearrangement uses TRBV2 and TRBJ2-7; D ambiguous. The origin of this receptor is a man in his forties with primary liver carcinoma and hepatitis B virus infection. CDR3 sequence: CASSEARIPYVQYF. The CDR3 region has the DNA TGTGCCAGCAGTGAAGCGCGGATCCCCTACGTGCAGTACTTC.